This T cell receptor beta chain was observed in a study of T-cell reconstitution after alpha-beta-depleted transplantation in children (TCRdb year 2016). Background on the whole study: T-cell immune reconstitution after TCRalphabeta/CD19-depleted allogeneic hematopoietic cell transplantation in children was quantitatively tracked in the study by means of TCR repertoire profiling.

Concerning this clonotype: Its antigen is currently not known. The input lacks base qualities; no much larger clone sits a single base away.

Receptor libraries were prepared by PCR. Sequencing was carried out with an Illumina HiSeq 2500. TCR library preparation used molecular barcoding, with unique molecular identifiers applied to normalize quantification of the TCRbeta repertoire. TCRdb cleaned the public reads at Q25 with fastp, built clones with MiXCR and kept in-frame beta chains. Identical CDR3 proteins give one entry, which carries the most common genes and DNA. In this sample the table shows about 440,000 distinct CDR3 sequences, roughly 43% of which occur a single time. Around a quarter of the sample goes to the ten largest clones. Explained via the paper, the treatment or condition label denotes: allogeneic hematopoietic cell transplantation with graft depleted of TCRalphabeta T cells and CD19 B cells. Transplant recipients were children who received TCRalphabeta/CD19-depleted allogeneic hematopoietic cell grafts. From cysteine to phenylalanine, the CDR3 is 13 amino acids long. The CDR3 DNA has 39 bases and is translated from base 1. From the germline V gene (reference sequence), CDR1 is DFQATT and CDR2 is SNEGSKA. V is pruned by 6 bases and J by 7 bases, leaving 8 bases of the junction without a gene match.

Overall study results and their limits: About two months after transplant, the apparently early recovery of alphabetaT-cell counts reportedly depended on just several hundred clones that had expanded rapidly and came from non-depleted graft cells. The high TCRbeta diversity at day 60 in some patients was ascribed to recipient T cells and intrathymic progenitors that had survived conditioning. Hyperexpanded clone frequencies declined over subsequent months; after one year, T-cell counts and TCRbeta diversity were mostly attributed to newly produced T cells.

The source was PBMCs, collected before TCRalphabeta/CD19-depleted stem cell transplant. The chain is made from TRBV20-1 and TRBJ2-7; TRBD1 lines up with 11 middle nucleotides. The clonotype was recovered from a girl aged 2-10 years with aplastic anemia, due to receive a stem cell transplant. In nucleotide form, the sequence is TGCAGTGCCAGCGGGACAGGGGGGGGAGAGCAGTACTTC. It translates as CSASGTGGGEQYF.